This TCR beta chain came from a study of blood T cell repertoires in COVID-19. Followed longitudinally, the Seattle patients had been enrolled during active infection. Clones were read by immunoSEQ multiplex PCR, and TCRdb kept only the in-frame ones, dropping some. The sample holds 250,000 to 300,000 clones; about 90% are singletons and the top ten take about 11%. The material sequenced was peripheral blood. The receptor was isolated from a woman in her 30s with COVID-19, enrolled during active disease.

As DNA, the CDR3 is TGTGCCAGCAGCTTGGGGCCGGGTCAGCCCCAGCATTTT. Protein: CASSLGPGQPQHF. The V gene is TRBV5-6, the J gene TRBJ1-5; D gene ambiguous. Looked up from germline, CDR1 is SGHDT and CDR2 is YYEEEE. The CDR3 sequence is 13 residues long. The V end was cut by 0 bases, the J end by 6 bases, with 7 bases between. Drawing the rest from reference TRBV5-6 and TRBJ1-5, the complete variable domain is DAGVTQSPTHLIKTRGQQVTLRCSPKSGHDTVSWYQQALGQGPQFIFQYYEEEERQRGNFPDRFSGHQFPNYSSELNVNALLLGDSALYLCASSLGPGQPQHFGDGTRLSIL.